The rows below give T cell receptor beta chains drawn from one sample of a study of blood T cell repertoires in COVID-19. Assay: immunoSEQ multiplex PCR; the TCRdb copy retains only in-frame clones and omits some. Of about 6,800 clones in the sample, around nine tenths were seen once. Source material: peripheral blood. These receptors were collected from a human donor in a cohort sampled during active COVID-19. Each CDR3 is given with its conserved first and last residue. Fields, in order: D gene, V gene, J gene, clone size, CDR3 protein, CDR3 DNA. D genes are given only for firm matches. Where a row states a size, it is once, few, many or the class of an expanded clone; other rows omit it.

D: NA; V: TRBV4-3; J: TRBJ1-2; size: NA; CDR3: CASSQDRVSGYTF; DNA: TGCGCCAGCAGCCAAGACAGGGTTAGTGGCTACACCTTC
D: NA; V: TRBV29-1; J: TRBJ1-1; size: NA; CDR3: CSGGGNTEAFF; DNA: TGCAGCGGAGGGGGGAACACTGAAGCTTTCTTT
D: NA; V: TRBV4-3; J: TRBJ2-2; size: NA; CDR3: CASSQAVSIHTGELFF; DNA: TGCGCCAGCAGCCAAGCGGTCTCCATTCACACCGGGGAGCTGTTTTTT
D: NA; V: TRBV2; J: TRBJ2-7; size: NA; CDR3: CASSERITSYEQYF; DNA: TGTGCCAGCAGTGAGCGCATTACCTCCTACGAGCAGTACTTC
D: NA; V: TRBV25-1; J: TRBJ1-5; size: NA; CDR3: CASSDPFSNQPQHF; DNA: TGTGCCAGCAGTGACCCCTTTAGCAATCAGCCCCAGCATTTT
D: TRBD1; V: TRBV5-5; J: TRBJ2-5; size: NA; CDR3: CASSLDRGPPVHEETQYF; DNA: TGTGCCAGCAGCTTAGACAGGGGCCCACCCGTACACGAAGAGACCCAGTACTTC
D: TRBD1; V: TRBV2; J: TRBJ1-5; size: NA; CDR3: CASSDGRGLENQPQHF; DNA: TGTGCCAGCAGTGACGGAAGGGGGCTTGAAAATCAGCCCCAGCATTTT
D: NA; V: TRBV5-6; J: TRBJ2-3; size: NA; CDR3: CASVSIGGDTDTQYF; DNA: TGTGCCAGCGTAAGTATTGGTGGAGACACAGATACGCAGTATTTT
D: TRBD1; V: TRBV5-4; J: TRBJ2-7; size: once; CDR3: CASSPTGDGPSEQYF; DNA: TGTGCCAGCAGCCCAACAGGGGACGGGCCTTCCGAGCAGTACTTC
D: NA; V: TRBV28; J: TRBJ1-2; size: NA; CDR3: CATFDSYGYTF; DNA: TGTGCCACCTTCGACAGCTATGGCTACACCTTC
D: NA; V: TRBV5-4; J: TRBJ2-2; size: NA; CDR3: CASSTASQGGTGELFF; DNA: TGTGCCAGCAGCACCGCGTCACAAGGGGGCACCGGGGAGCTGTTTTTT
D: NA; V: TRBV3-1/TRBV3-2; J: TRBJ1-6; size: once; CDR3: CASSQDEGYNSPLHF; DNA: TGTGCCAGCAGCCAAGATGAGGGCTATAATTCACCCCTCCACTTT
D: NA; V: TRBV7-9; J: TRBJ2-3; size: NA; CDR3: CATLGGTEADTQYF; DNA: TGTGCCACCCTAGGGGGGACAGAGGCAGATACGCAGTATTTT
D: TRBD1; V: TRBV5-4; J: TRBJ1-3; size: NA; CDR3: CASSKTRGPFGNTIYF; DNA: TGTGCCAGCAGCAAGACCAGGGGGCCTTTTGGAAACACCATATATTTT
D: TRBD2; V: TRBV7-3; J: TRBJ2-3; size: NA; CDR3: CASSLSGGAADTQYF; DNA: TGTGCCAGCAGCTTAAGCGGGGGGGCCGCAGATACGCAGTATTTT
D: NA; V: TRBV6-6; J: TRBJ1-2; size: NA; CDR3: CASSSPVVFGYTF; DNA: TGTGCCAGCAGTAGCCCCGTGGTCTTCGGCTACACCTTC
D: TRBD2; V: TRBV5-1; J: TRBJ2-1; size: NA; CDR3: CASSLVTSGRPKGGDEQFF; DNA: TGCGCCAGCAGCTTGGTGACTAGCGGGAGGCCCAAGGGGGGCGATGAGCAGTTCTTC
D: NA; V: TRBV11-1; J: TRBJ2-3; size: NA; CDR3: CASSGTGTGSTDTQYF; DNA: TGTGCCAGCAGCGGAACCGGGACTGGCAGCACAGATACGCAGTATTTT
D: TRBD2; V: TRBV7-6; J: TRBJ2-1; size: NA; CDR3: CASSGAGEVNEQFF; DNA: TGTGCCAGCAGCGGAGCGGGGGAGGTCAATGAGCAGTTCTTC
D: NA; V: TRBV7-2; J: TRBJ2-7; size: NA; CDR3: CASSLSGTNYEQYF; DNA: TGTGCCAGCAGCTTATCCGGGACAAATTACGAGCAGTACTTC
D: NA; V: TRBV6-2/TRBV6-3; J: TRBJ2-6; size: NA; CDR3: CASSRDNSGANVLTF; DNA: TGTGCCAGCAGTAGAGATAACTCTGGGGCCAACGTCCTGACTTTC
D: NA; V: TRBV19; J: TRBJ2-7; size: NA; CDR3: CASSKIPGLESSYEQYF; DNA: TGTGCCAGTAGTAAAATACCGGGACTGGAGAGCTCCTACGAGCAGTACTTC
D: TRBD1; V: TRBV6-5; J: TRBJ1-4; size: NA; CDR3: CASSLSGQILEKLFF; DNA: TGTGCCAGCAGTCTCTCGGGACAGATACTTGAAAAACTGTTTTTT
D: NA; V: TRBV2; J: TRBJ1-2; size: NA; CDR3: CASRLTRGYGYTF; DNA: TGTGCCAGCAGACTCACGCGGGGCTATGGCTACACCTTC
D: NA; V: TRBV9; J: TRBJ1-1; size: NA; CDR3: CASSVGLMNTEAFF; DNA: TGTGCCAGCAGCGTAGGACTGATGAACACTGAAGCTTTCTTT
D: TRBD1; V: TRBV6-5; J: TRBJ1-6; size: NA; CDR3: CASSFTGGLINSPLHF; DNA: TGTGCCAGCAGTTTCACAGGGGGGCTAATCAATTCACCCCTCCACTTT
D: NA; V: TRBV12-5; J: TRBJ2-1; size: NA; CDR3: CASGLVVAGDEQFF; DNA: TGTGCTAGTGGTTTGGTAGTTGCAGGGGATGAGCAGTTCTTC
D: TRBD1; V: TRBV4-3; J: TRBJ2-6; size: NA; CDR3: CASSLLQGAGANVLTF; DNA: TGCGCCAGCAGCCTCTTACAGGGGGCTGGGGCCAACGTCCTGACTTTC
D: TRBD2; V: TRBV4-1; J: TRBJ2-2; size: NA; CDR3: CASSQRTSGMNTGELFF; DNA: TGCGCCAGCAGCCAAAGGACTAGCGGGATGAACACCGGGGAGCTGTTTTTT
D: NA; V: TRBV28; J: TRBJ1-4; size: NA; CDR3: CASSPRGGGEKLFF; DNA: TGTGCCAGCAGCCCACGGGGAGGGGGTGAAAAACTGTTTTTT
D: NA; V: TRBV5-5; J: TRBJ1-5; size: NA; CDR3: CASSSGGGNQPQHF; DNA: TGTGCCAGCAGCAGCGGGGGTGGCAATCAGCCCCAGCATTTT
D: TRBD2; V: TRBV6-5; J: TRBJ2-1; size: NA; CDR3: CASSNSGSNEQFF; DNA: TGTGCCAGCAGTAACAGCGGGAGCAATGAGCAGTTCTTC
D: NA; V: TRBV5-1; J: TRBJ2-7; size: few; CDR3: CASSPVRGVDEQYF; DNA: TGCGCCAGCAGCCCCGTGCGGGGTGTTGACGAGCAGTACTTC
D: TRBD2; V: TRBV2; J: TRBJ2-5; size: NA; CDR3: CASGGGTQYF; DNA: TGTGCCAGCGGGGGGGGGACCCAGTACTTC
D: NA; V: TRBV19; J: TRBJ2-7; size: NA; CDR3: CASSIVLGPGYEQYF; DNA: TGTGCCAGTAGTATAGTACTAGGCCCCGGCTACGAGCAGTACTTC
D: TRBD1; V: TRBV18; J: TRBJ1-1; size: NA; CDR3: CASSPPETGRREAFF; DNA: TGTGCCAGCTCACCACCAGAGACAGGGCGTCGGGAAGCTTTCTTT
D: NA; V: TRBV14; J: TRBJ1-1; size: NA; CDR3: CASSQILQGTEAFF; DNA: TGTGCCAGCAGCCAAATCCTTCAGGGGACTGAAGCTTTCTTT
D: NA; V: TRBV7-9; J: TRBJ1-6; size: NA; CDR3: CASSWGASSPLHF; DNA: TGTGCCAGCAGCTGGGGCGCTAGTTCACCCCTCCACTTT
D: TRBD2; V: TRBV6-4; J: TRBJ2-3; size: NA; CDR3: CASSLESGGSTDTQYF; DNA: TGTGCCAGCAGTCTGGAGAGCGGGGGGAGCACAGATACGCAGTATTTT
D: TRBD1; V: TRBV27; J: TRBJ2-7; size: NA; CDR3: CASSFSGGGYEQYF; DNA: TGTGCCAGCAGTTTTTCAGGGGGTGGGTACGAGCAGTACTTC
D: NA; V: TRBV2; J: TRBJ2-3; size: NA; CDR3: CASSVDGIGGADTQYF; DNA: TGTGCCAGCAGTGTGGATGGTATTGGCGGGGCAGATACGCAGTATTTT
D: NA; V: TRBV4-3; J: TRBJ1-5; size: once; CDR3: CASSQDQFYQPQHF; DNA: TGCGCCAGCAGCCAAGATCAGTTCTATCAGCCCCAGCATTTT
D: TRBD1; V: TRBV4-2; J: TRBJ2-7; size: NA; CDR3: CASSQGEGQGSYEQYF; DNA: TGTGCCAGCAGCCAAGGGGAGGGACAGGGATCCTACGAGCAGTACTTC
D: NA; V: TRBV5-1; J: TRBJ1-1; size: NA; CDR3: CASSLDSKRRNTEAFF; DNA: TGCGCCAGCAGCTTGGACAGTAAGAGAAGGAACACTGAAGCTTTCTTT
D: TRBD1; V: TRBV5-5; J: TRBJ1-1; size: NA; CDR3: CASSYRRQGAEAFF; DNA: TGTGCCAGCAGCTACAGACGACAGGGCGCTGAAGCTTTCTTT
D: TRBD2; V: TRBV27; J: TRBJ2-5; size: NA; CDR3: CASSPLAGGSETQYF; DNA: TGTGCCAGCAGCCCACTAGCGGGAGGTTCAGAGACCCAGTACTTC
D: TRBD2; V: TRBV7-9; J: TRBJ2-2; size: NA; CDR3: CASSLLSSGSSGELFF; DNA: TGTGCCAGCAGCTTACTGTCTAGCGGGAGCTCCGGGGAGCTGTTTTTT
D: TRBD2; V: TRBV7-9; J: TRBJ2-7; size: NA; CDR3: CASVSGTSGRTEQYF; DNA: TGTGCCAGCGTTTCCGGGACTAGCGGGAGAACCGAGCAGTACTTC
D: TRBD1; V: TRBV5-1; J: TRBJ1-2; size: NA; CDR3: CASSFDRGRDGYTF; DNA: TGCGCCAGCAGCTTCGACAGGGGGCGGGATGGCTACACCTTC
D: NA; V: TRBV7-9; J: TRBJ2-3; size: NA; CDR3: CASSHITAGAPAGTDTQYF; DNA: TGTGCCAGCAGCCACATAACGGCGGGGGCCCCTGCGGGCACAGATACGCAGTATTTT
D: NA; V: TRBV7-9; J: TRBJ1-3; size: NA; CDR3: CASRQSSGNTIYF; DNA: TGTGCCAGCAGACAGAGTTCTGGAAACACCATATATTTT
D: NA; V: TRBV5-4; J: TRBJ1-1; size: NA; CDR3: CASSLPGNTEAFF; DNA: TGTGCCAGCAGCTTGCCGGGGAACACTGAAGCTTTCTTT
D: TRBD2; V: TRBV7-2; J: TRBJ2-1; size: NA; CDR3: CASRNLAGGSNEQFF; DNA: TGTGCCAGCAGAAATCTAGCGGGAGGGAGCAATGAGCAGTTCTTC
D: TRBD2; V: TRBV3-1/TRBV3-2; J: TRBJ2-2; size: NA; CDR3: CASSQRGLAGANTGELFF; DNA: TGTGCCAGCAGCCAGAGGGGACTAGCGGGGGCGAACACCGGGGAGCTGTTTTTT
D: NA; V: TRBV12-2; J: TRBJ2-7; size: NA; CDR3: CASRSCSGGRNEQYF; DNA: TGTGCAAGTCGCTCTTGTTCAGGGGGCCGGAACGAGCAGTACTTC
D: NA; V: TRBV6-5; J: TRBJ1-1; size: NA; CDR3: CASTAVGTGEAFF; DNA: TGTGCCAGCACCGCGGTAGGTACGGGTGAAGCTTTCTTT
D: TRBD1; V: TRBV18; J: TRBJ1-3; size: once; CDR3: CASSLADRGRNTIYF; DNA: TGTGCCAGCTCTCTTGCCGACAGGGGAAGAAACACCATATATTTT
D: TRBD1; V: TRBV2; J: TRBJ1-4; size: NA; CDR3: CASSEIQGAREKLFF; DNA: TGTGCCAGCAGTGAAATACAGGGGGCCCGAGAAAAACTGTTTTTT
D: TRBD1; V: TRBV5-1; J: TRBJ1-2; size: NA; CDR3: CASSPTTGSQGYTF; DNA: TGCGCCAGCAGCCCTACGACAGGGTCTCAAGGCTACACCTTC